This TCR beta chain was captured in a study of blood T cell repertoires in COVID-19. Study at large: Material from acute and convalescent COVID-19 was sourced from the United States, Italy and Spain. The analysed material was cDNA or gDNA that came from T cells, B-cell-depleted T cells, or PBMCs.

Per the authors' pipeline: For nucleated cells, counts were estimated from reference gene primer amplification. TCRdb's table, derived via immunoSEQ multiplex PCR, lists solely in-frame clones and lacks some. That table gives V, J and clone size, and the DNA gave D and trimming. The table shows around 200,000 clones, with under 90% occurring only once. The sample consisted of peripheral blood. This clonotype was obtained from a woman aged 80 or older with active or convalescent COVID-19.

The CDR3 region has the DNA TGTGCCAGCAGCGTAGTCGGGACACATAGTTCACCCCTCCACTTT. This sequence encodes CASSVVGTHSSPLHF. The genes are TRBV9 and TRBJ1-6, with D perhaps TRBD1 (6 bases). Per germline, CDR1 SGDLS and CDR2 YYNGEE. There are 15 residues in the CDR3. Trimming removed 0 bases at V and 9 bases at J, with 13 bases between.